The T cell receptor (beta chain) under discussion was sequenced for a study of post-analysis software for immune sequencing data. Whole-study results and caveats: When patients were compared with controls, a handful of TRBV segments were more frequent, TRBV5-6, TRBV5-1 and TRBV20-1 among them.

cDNA libraries for TCR beta contained unique molecular identifiers. Input of about 0.9 to 10 million T cells yielded a few hundred thousand cDNA molecules. Using its own MiXCR run on the PCR reads, TCRdb lists one record per CDR3 protein. This table holds under 650,000 distinct CDR3 sequences, about 40% found once. The germline V gene has CDR1 SGHRS and CDR2 YFSETQ. V lost 4 bases, J lost 5 bases, and 34 bases lay in between. CDR3 length: 20 amino acids. Only a few counts were recorded for this clonotype. Its antigen is still unknown. Sequencing used blood. J is TRBJ2-7 and V is TRBV5-1, with TRBD1 as a possible D gene (6 bases). The sequence was obtained from a girl aged 5-17 years with multiple sclerosis. DNA of the CDR3: TGCGCCAGCAGCCCGGACGAGATGACAGGCCTAAGAGGGTTCCGCCACGAGCAGTACTTC. Residues: CASSPDEMTGLRGFRHEQYF.